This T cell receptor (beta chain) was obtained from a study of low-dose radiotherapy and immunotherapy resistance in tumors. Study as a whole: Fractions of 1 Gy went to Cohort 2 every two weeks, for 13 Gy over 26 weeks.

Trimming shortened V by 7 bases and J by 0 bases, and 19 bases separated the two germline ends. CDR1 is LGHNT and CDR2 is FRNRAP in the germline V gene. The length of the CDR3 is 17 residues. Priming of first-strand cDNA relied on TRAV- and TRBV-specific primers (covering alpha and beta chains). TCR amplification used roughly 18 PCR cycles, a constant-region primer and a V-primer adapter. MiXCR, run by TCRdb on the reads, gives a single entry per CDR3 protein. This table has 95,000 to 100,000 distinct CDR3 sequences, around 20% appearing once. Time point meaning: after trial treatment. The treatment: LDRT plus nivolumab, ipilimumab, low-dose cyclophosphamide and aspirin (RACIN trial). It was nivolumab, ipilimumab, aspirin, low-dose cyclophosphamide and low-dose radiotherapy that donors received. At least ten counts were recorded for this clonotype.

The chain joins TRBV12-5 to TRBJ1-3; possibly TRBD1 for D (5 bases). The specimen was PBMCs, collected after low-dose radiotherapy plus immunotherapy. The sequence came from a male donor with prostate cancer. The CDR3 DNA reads TGTGCTAGTGTTCCGACCATCACAGGCCACTCTGGAAACACCATATATTTT. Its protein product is CASVPTITGHSGNTIYF.